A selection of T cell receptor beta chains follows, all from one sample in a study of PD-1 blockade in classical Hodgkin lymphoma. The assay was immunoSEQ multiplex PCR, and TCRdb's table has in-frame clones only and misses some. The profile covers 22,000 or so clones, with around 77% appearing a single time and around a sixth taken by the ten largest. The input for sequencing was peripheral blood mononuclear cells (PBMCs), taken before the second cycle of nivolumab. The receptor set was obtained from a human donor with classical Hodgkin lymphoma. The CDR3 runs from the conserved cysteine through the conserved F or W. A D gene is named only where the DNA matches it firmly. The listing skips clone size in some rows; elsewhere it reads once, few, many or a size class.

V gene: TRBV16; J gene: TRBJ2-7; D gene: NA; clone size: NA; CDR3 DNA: TGTGCCAGCAGCCAATACGGACAGCAAAAGTACTTC; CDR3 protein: CASSQYGQQKYF
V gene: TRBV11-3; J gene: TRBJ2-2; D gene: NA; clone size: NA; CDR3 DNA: TGTGCCAGCAGCTTAAGAGGGAACACCGGGGAGCTGTTTTTT; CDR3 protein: CASSLRGNTGELFF
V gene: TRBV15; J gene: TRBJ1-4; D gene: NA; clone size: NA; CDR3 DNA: TGTGCCACCAGCAGAGATAGTGAAAAACTGTTTTTT; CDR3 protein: CATSRDSEKLFF
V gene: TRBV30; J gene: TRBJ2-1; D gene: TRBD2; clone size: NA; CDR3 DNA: TGTGCCTGGACCGTACTAGCGGGTAGTGAGCAGTTCTTC; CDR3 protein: CAWTVLAGSEQFF
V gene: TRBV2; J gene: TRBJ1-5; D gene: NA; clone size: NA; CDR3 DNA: TGTGCCAGCAGTGAGGACGGTTATCAGCCCCAGCATTTT; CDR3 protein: CASSEDGYQPQHF
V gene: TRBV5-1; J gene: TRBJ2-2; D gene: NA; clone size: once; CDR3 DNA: TGCGCCAGCGCTCGAGAAGCCGCCAACACCGGGGAGCTGTTTTTT; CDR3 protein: CASAREAANTGELFF
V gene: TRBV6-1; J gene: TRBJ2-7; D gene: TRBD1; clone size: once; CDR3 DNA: TGTGCCAGCAACGGACAGGGCGTCAACGAGCAGTACTTC; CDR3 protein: CASNGQGVNEQYF
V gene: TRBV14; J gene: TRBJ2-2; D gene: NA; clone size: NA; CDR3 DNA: TGTGCCAGCAGCCAAGACGGCACCGGGGAGCTGTTTTTT; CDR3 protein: CASSQDGTGELFF
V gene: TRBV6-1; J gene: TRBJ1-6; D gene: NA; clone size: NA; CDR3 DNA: TGTGCCAGCAGTGAACTTAGCACAGGGTTTTTGGGTAATTCACCCCTCCACTTT; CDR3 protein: CASSELSTGFLGNSPLHF
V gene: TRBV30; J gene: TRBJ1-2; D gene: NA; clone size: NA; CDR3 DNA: TGTGCCTGGACCCCGGACAGTCTTAACTATGGCTACACCTTC; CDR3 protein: CAWTPDSLNYGYTF
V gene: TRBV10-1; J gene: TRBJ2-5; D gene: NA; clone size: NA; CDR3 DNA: TGCGCCAGCAGCCCGTCGCCCCAAGAGACCCAGTACTTC; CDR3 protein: CASSPSPQETQYF
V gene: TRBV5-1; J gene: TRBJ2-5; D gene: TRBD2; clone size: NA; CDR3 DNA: TGCGCCAGCAGCTTGATATTAGCGGGAATTCAAGAGACCCAGTACTTC; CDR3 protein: CASSLILAGIQETQYF
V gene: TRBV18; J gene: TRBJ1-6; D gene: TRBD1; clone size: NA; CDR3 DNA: TGTGCCAGCTCCCCGGGACAGGGGAACGTAGGTTCACCCCTCCACTTT; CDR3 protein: CASSPGQGNVGSPLHF
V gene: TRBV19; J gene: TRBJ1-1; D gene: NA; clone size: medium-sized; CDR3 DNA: TGTGCCAGTAGTATGGCAGGTCCCTACGCGGTCACTGAAGCTTTCTTT; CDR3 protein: CASSMAGPYAVTEAFF
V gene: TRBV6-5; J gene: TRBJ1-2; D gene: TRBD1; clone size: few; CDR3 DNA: TGTGCCAGCATCCCACCTACAGGGGGCGTCTACACCTTC; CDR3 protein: CASIPPTGGVYTF
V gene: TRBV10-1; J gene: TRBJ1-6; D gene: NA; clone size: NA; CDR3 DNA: TGCGCCCGACCTTGGGACACCTATAATTCACCCCTCCACTTT; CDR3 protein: CARPWDTYNSPLHF
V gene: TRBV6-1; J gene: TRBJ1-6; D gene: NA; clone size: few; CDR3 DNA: TGTGCCAGCAGTGAGGAGGGAGGGCCACCCCTCCACTTT; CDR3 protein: CASSEEGGPPLHF
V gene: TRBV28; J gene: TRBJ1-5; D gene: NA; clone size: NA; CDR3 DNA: TGTGCCAGCAGGCGCGACACGGACGATCAGCCCCAGCATTTT; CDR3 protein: CASRRDTDDQPQHF
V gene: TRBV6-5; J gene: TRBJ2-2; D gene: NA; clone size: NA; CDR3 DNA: TGTGCCAGCAGAAGGGCCTTGAACACCGGGGAGCTGTTTTTT; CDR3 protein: CASRRALNTGELFF
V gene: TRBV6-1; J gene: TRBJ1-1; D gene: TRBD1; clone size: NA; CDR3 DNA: TGTGCCAGCAGCGCGCCCGGGACAGGGGGCACTGAAGCTTTCTTT; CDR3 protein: CASSAPGTGGTEAFF
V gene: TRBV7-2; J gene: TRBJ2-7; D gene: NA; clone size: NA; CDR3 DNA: TGTGCCAGCAGCTTATACCAGGGTACCTACTACGAGCAGTACTTC; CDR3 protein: CASSLYQGTYYEQYF
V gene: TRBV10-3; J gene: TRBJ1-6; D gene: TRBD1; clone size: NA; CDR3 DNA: TGTGCCATCAGTGGGGGACAGAGCTCCTATAATTCACCCCTCCACTTT; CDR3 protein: CAISGGQSSYNSPLHF
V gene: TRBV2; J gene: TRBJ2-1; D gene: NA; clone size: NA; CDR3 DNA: TGTGCCAGCAGTGATCGGGGAGGATCCTACAATGAGCAGTTCTTC; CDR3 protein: CASSDRGGSYNEQFF
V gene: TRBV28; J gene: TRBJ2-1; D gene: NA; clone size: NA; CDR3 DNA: TGTGCCAGCAGTTGGTGGGCAGCTAACAATGAGCAGTTCTTC; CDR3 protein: CASSWWAANNEQFF
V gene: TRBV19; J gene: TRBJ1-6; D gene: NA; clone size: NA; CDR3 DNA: TGTGCCACCAGGGCTGCGAGTGGGTATAATTCACCCCTCCACTTT; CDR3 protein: CATRAASGYNSPLHF
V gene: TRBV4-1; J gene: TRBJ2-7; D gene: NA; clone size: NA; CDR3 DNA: TGCGCCAGCAGCCGCGGACTATTCTCCTACGAGCAGTACTTC; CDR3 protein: CASSRGLFSYEQYF
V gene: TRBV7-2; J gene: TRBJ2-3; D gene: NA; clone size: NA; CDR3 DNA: TGTGCCAGCAGCTTATTTCCAGGGACCGATACGCAGTATTTT; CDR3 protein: CASSLFPGTDTQYF
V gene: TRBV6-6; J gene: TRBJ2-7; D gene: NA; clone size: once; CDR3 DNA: TGTGCCAGCAGTTACACCGTTGGGGGATACGAGCAGTACTTC; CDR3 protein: CASSYTVGGYEQYF
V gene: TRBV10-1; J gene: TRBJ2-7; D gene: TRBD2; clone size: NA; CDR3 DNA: TGCGCCAGCAGTGGGCTAGCGGGAGGGTTTTTGTACGAGCAGTACTTC; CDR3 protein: CASSGLAGGFLYEQYF
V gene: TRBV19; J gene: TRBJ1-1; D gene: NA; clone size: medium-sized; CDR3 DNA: TGTGCCAGTAGTATCACTGCGAACACTGAAGCTTTCTTT; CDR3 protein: CASSITANTEAFF
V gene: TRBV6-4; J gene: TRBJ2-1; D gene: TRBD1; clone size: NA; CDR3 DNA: TGTGCCAGCAGTGACTCGTGGACAGGGGAAAATGAGCAGTTCTTC; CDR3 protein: CASSDSWTGENEQFF
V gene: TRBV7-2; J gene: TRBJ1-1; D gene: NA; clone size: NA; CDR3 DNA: TGTGCCAGCAGCCTGTGGACCGCGAGTGGCACTGAAGCTTTCTTT; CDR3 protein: CASSLWTASGTEAFF
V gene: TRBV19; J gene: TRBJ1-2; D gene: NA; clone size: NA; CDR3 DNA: TGTGCCAGTAGTAGTCAGGGCGGAGCCGTTAACTATGGCTACACCTTC; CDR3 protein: CASSSQGGAVNYGYTF
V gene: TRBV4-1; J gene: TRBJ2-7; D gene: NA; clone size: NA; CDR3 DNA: TGCGCCAGCAGCCAATGGCTGCACTACGAGCAGTACTTC; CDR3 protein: CASSQWLHYEQYF
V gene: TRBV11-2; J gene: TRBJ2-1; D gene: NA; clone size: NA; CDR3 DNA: TGTGCCAGCAGCCTACAGGGAAATGAGCAGTTCTTC; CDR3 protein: CASSLQGNEQFF
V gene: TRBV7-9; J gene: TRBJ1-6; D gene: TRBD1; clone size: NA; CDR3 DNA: TGTGCCAGCAGCTTTGGACAGGGGGAAGCAAATTCACCCCTCCACTTT; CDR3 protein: CASSFGQGEANSPLHF
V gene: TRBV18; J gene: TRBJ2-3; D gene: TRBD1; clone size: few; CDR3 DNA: TGTGCCAGCTCACCCGAAACAGGGGGCACAGATACGCAGTATTTT; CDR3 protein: CASSPETGGTDTQYF
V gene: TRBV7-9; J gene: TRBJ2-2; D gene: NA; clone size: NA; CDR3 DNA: TGTGCCACCCCGAAAGACAGCGTCTTGAACACCGGGGAGCTGTTTTTT; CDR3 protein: CATPKDSVLNTGELFF
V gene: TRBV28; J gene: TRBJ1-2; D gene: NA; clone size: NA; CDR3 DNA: TGTGCCAGCAGTTTGTCTAACTATGGCTACACCTTC; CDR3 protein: CASSLSNYGYTF
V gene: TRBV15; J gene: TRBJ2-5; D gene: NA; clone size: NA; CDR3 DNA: TGTGCCACCAGCAGAGGTGGTCGAGAGACCCAGTACTTC; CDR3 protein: CATSRGGRETQYF
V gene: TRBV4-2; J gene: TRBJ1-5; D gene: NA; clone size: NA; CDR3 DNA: TGTGCCAGCAGCCAAGTCAGCGGTGGCAATCAGCCCCAGCATTTT; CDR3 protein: CASSQVSGGNQPQHF
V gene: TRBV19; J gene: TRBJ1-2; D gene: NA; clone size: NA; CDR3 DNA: TGTGCCAGTACCCAAATGGGCTATGGCTACACCTTC; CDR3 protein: CASTQMGYGYTF
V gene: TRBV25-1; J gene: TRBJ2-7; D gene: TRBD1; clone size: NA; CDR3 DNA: TGTGCCAGCAGAGGATTCCCCGGGACAGGGGAGTACGAGCAGTACTTC; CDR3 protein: CASRGFPGTGEYEQYF
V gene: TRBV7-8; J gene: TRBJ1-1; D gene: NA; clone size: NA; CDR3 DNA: TGTGCCAGCAGCCTTACCCGGGACCCATCCAAGAGGGGAGCTTTCTTT; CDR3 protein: CASSLTRDPSKRGAFF
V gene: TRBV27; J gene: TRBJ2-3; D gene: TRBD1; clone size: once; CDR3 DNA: TGTGCCAGCAGTTTACTTCCAGAGGGGACAGGGTCGGATACGCAGTATTTT; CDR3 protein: CASSLLPEGTGSDTQYF